The 28 T cell receptor beta chains presented below share a single source sample, sequenced in a study of a mutant IDH1 vaccine in newly diagnosed glioma (dated by TCRdb to the early 2020s). According to the study, the label for this sample's time point signals: baseline, week 1 (first vaccination visit). This specimen's treatment or condition label, per the study, means: pre-vaccination baseline after standard-of-care therapy. The receptor library was made with the immunoSEQ multiplex PCR assay. Entries here come from immuneACCESS through TCRdb and include only in-frame sequences with V and J called. Some clones fail to appear in such tables; in the studies checked, an unresolved V gene covers under half of the shortfall, and the cause of the remainder is unknown. The sample profile shows about 67,000 clones; about 83% of them were found once. The ten most abundant clones make up under 6% of the sample.

The input for sequencing was peripheral blood mononuclear cells (PBMCs), taken from a glioma patient treated with radiotherapy, temozolomide or both. The receptors were gathered from a woman between 18 and 29 years old with glioma. Some clones in this sample may be carry-over from other donors' samples.

The V gene is TRBV5-4, the J gene TRBJ2-5; 7 positions agree with TRBD1. The CDR3 runs to 14 residues. Germline V gene sequence: CDR1 SGHNT, CDR2 YYREEE (reference sequence). V gave up 2 bases and J gave up 3 bases; unmatched junction bases: 4. CDR3 amino acids: CASSLIGTEETQYF. In DNA, the CDR3 is TGTGCCAGCAGCTTAATAGGGACAGAAGAGACCCAGTACTTC.

This chain connects TRBV5-6 to TRBJ1-5, with D unclear. CDR3 length equals 13 residues. V lost 0 bases, J lost 9 bases, and 10 bases lay in between. Germline values: CDR1 SGHDT, CDR2 YYEEEE. The DNA for the CDR3 is TGTGCCAGCAGCTTGGAACAGCTAGGGCCCCAGCATTTT. Its protein product is CASSLEQLGPQHF.

This chain joins TRBV6-4 and TRBJ1-2, with a weak D call TRBD1 (5 bases). The ends were cut back, 5 bases at V and 0 bases at J, with 10 bases in the middle. This CDR3 spans 14 amino acids. In germline, CDR1 is MRHNA, CDR2 SNTAGT. The DNA for the CDR3 is TGTGCCAGCAGTCCGGGGCCTACTAACTATGGCTACACCTTC. Translated, it gives CASSPGPTNYGYTF.

J is TRBJ2-5 and V is TRBV5-1, with D possibly being TRBD1 (5 bases). The CDR3 runs 14 residues. Looked up from germline, CDR1 is SGHRS and CDR2 is YFSETQ. V was clipped by 2 bases and J by 1 base, with 9 bases between them. The CDR3 nucleotides read TGCGCCAGCAGCTTAGGGGAACTCCAAGAGACCCAGTACTTC. Encoded protein: CASSLGELQETQYF.

A few counts support this clone. V is TRBV18 and J is TRBJ1-2; 8 nucleotides line up with TRBD1. The CDR3 sequence is 16 residues long. Germline V gene sequence: CDR1 KGHSH, CDR2 LQKENI. The ends lost 2 bases at V and 6 bases at J; junction bases unmatched: 11. The DNA of the CDR3 is TGTGCCAGCTCACCATTGGGACAGGCAAGACCCAATGGCTACACCTTC. Protein sequence: CASSPLGQARPNGYTF. Full variable domain (outside the CDR3, taken from reference TRBV18 and TRBJ1-2): NAGVMQNPRHLVRRRGQEARLRCSPMKGHSHVYWYRQLPEEGLKFMVYLQKENIIDESGMPKERFSAEFPKEGPSILRIQQVVRGDSAAYFCASSPLGQARPNGYTFGSGTRLTVV.

V is TRBV5-1 and J is TRBJ1-2; D gene unclear. V gave up 4 bases and J gave up 5 bases, with 9 bases separating them. CDR1 SGHRS and CDR2 YFSETQ come from the germline V gene. The CDR3 contains 12 residues. CDR3 coding DNA: TGCGCCAGCAGCCCGGACCTATATGGCTACACCTTC. This encodes CASSPDLYGYTF.

J is TRBJ2-3 and V is TRBV4-2, with 7 nucleotides matching TRBD2. CDR1 and CDR2 (germline): LGHNA, YNFKEQ. V gave up 4 bases and J gave up 6 bases; unmatched junction bases: 7. The CDR3 has 14 amino acids. CDR3 amino acids: CASSLGGGEDTQYF. DNA for the CDR3: TGTGCCAGCAGCCTGGGCGGGGGAGAGGATACGCAGTATTTT.

Only a few counts were recorded for this clone. This chain uses TRBV5-4 with TRBJ2-7; unclear D gene. Trimming left V 3 bases short and J 2 bases short, with 9 bases between. Germline V gene data show CDR1 as SGHNT and CDR2 as YYREEE (reference sequence). CDR3 length: 13 residues. CDR3 nucleotide sequence: TGTGCCAGCAGCTCACCGGGTACCTACGAGCAGTACTTC. Translated, it gives CASSSPGTYEQYF.

The CDR3: CASSQGRAPSYEQYF. In DNA, the CDR3 is TGTGCCAGCAGCCAAGGGCGGGCCCCCTCCTACGAGCAGTACTTC. This chain connects TRBV4-2 to TRBJ2-7, with a possible D match to TRBD2 (5 bases). The germline CDR1 and CDR2 sequences are LGHNA and YNFKEQ. This CDR3 spans 15 amino acids. V lost 1 base to trimming and J lost 0 bases, with 10 bases between them.

This chain joins TRBV6-1 and TRBJ1-5; D call uncertain. Germline values: CDR1 MNHNS, CDR2 SASEGT. The V end lost 9 bases, the J end lost 6 bases, and 15 bases lay between the germline ends. The CDR3 consists of 13 residues. CDR3 amino acids: CASLTSPGQPQHF. Written as DNA, the CDR3 is TGTGCCAGTCTAACGAGCCCGGGTCAGCCCCAGCATTTT.

The V gene is TRBV7-2, the J gene TRBJ2-7, with D possibly TRBD2 on 7 matching bases. Germline assignment: CDR1 SGHTA and CDR2 FQGNSA. V lost 1 base, J lost 12 bases, and 22 bases lay in between. The CDR3 consists of 15 residues. The CDR3 nucleotides are TGTGCCAGCAGCTTAGGGTCCAAGGGGGGGCGAGGCCCGTACTTC. Translated: CASSLGSKGGRGPYF.

V and J are TRBV7-9 and TRBJ1-1, with D unresolved. V was trimmed by 1 base and J by 8 bases, leaving 8 bases between them. Looked up from germline, CDR1 is SEHNR and CDR2 is FQNEAQ (reference sequence). There are 12 residues in the CDR3. The CDR3 loop is CASSLDEGEAFF. DNA of the CDR3: TGTGCCAGCAGCTTAGATGAGGGAGAAGCTTTCTTT.

The rearrangement links TRBV5-1 to TRBJ1-4, with 9 bases fitting TRBD1. Germline CDR1 SGHRS, CDR2 YFSETQ. CDR3 length equals 16 residues. Germline trimming cut 1 base from V and 8 bases from J; bases unmatched to any gene: 9. In DNA form, the CDR3 reads TGCGCCAGCAGCTTGACTTGGACAGGGGAAAGGGAAAAACTGTTTTTT. Encoded protein: CASSLTWTGEREKLFF.

This clone has just one count. The genes are TRBV19 and TRBJ2-7; TRBD2 matches 11 bases. V lost 5 bases, J lost 3 bases, and 3 bases stayed unmatched. CDR3 length: 14 amino acids. The germline gives CDR1 LNHDA, CDR2 SQIVND (reference sequence). CDR3 loop: CASSFGTSGYEQYF. CDR3 nucleotide sequence: TGTGCCAGTAGTTTCGGGACTAGCGGCTACGAGCAGTACTTC. The complete variable domain, with remaining parts taken from reference TRBV19 and TRBJ2-7, reads DGGITQSPKYLFRKEGQNVTLSCEQNLNHDAMYWYRQDPGQGLRLIYYSQIVNDFQKGDIAEGYSVSREKKESFPLTVTSAQKNPTAFYLCASSFGTSGYEQYFGPGTRLTVT.

Concerning this clone itself: This CDR3 is also generated by other DNA sequences in the sample. This sequence joins TRBV5-1 and TRBJ1-2; D is perhaps TRBD1 (6 bases). Trimming stripped 0 bases from V and 2 bases from J, with 8 bases between. The CDR3 contains 14 residues. Germline lookup yields CDR1 SGHRS and CDR2 YFSETQ. CDR3 coding DNA: TGCGCCAGCAGCTTGGCAGGGGAAAACTATGGCTACACCTTC. This codes for CASSLAGENYGYTF.

The V gene is TRBV6-5, the J gene TRBJ2-7, with D perhaps TRBD1 or TRBD2 (5 bases each). The CDR3 totals 14 residues. V lost 2 bases to trimming and J lost 3 bases, with 11 bases between them. In germline, CDR1 is MNHEY, CDR2 SVGAGI. CDR3 protein: CASSYARDGYEQYF. CDR3 DNA: TGTGCCAGCAGTTACGCAAGGGACGGCTACGAGCAGTACTTC.

The chain recombines TRBV5-6 with TRBJ1-1; 7 bases map to TRBD1. CDR1 and CDR2 from the germline V gene are SGHDT and YYEEEE. V shed 2 bases and J 4 bases; nucleotides not matched to a gene: 5. This CDR3 region has 14 residues. The CDR3 is CASSFRGFGTEAFF. The CDR3 DNA sequence: TGTGCCAGCAGCTTCAGGGGGTTTGGCACTGAAGCTTTCTTT.

This clone appeared a few times. The rearrangement uses TRBV25-1 and TRBJ1-1; possibly TRBD1 for D (5 bases). CDR1 and CDR2 from the germline V gene are MGHDK and SYGVNS. The V and J ends lost 4 bases and 7 bases respectively, with 13 bases between them. The length of the CDR3 is 13 residues. CDR3 residues: CASSVAGLSEAFF. CDR3 bases: TGTGCCAGCAGTGTTGCAGGGTTAAGTGAAGCTTTCTTT.

The rearrangement uses TRBV29-1 and TRBJ1-2, with D perhaps matching TRBD1 (6 bases). Between the trimmed V and J ends, which lost 5 bases and 4 bases, there was a span of 8 bases. Germline V CDR1 and CDR2: SQVTM, ANQGSEA. The CDR3 totals 11 residues. The CDR3 is CSVLQGYGYTF. DNA of the CDR3: TGCAGCGTTTTACAGGGCTATGGCTACACCTTC. The variable domain in full, with the rest retrieved from reference TRBV29-1 and TRBJ1-2, is SAVISQKPSRDICQRGTSLTIQCQVDSQVTMMFWYRQQPGQSLTLIATANQGSEATYESGFVIDKFPISRPNLTFSTLTVSNMSPEDSSIYLCSVLQGYGYTFGSGTRLTVV.

V gene TRBV11-2 combines with J gene TRBJ2-2; the D is unclear. Germline values: CDR1 SGHAT, CDR2 FQNNGV. CDR3 length: 14 residues. V lost 1 base to trimming and J lost 6 bases, with 9 bases between them. CDR3 loop: CASSLVLAAGELFF. CDR3 nucleotides: TGTGCCAGCAGCTTAGTTTTAGCTGCCGGGGAGCTGTTTTTT.

The chain has TRBV6-1 and TRBJ2-3, with 11 bases fitting TRBD2. V shed 0 bases and J 4 bases; nucleotides not matched to a gene: 0. The CDR3 is 15 amino acids. Looked up from germline, CDR1 is MNHNS and CDR2 is SASEGT. The CDR3 nucleotides read TGTGCCAGCAGTGAAGCTAGCGGGAGGGCAGATACGCAGTATTTT. Protein: CASSEASGRADTQYF.

The V gene is TRBV7-9, the J gene TRBJ1-1; D call uncertain. This CDR3 contains 14 residues. Trimming removed 2 bases from V and 1 base from J, with 8 bases in between. Germline-derived CDR1 and CDR2 are SEHNR and FQNEAQ (reference sequence). This CDR3 reads CASSLNLGNTEAFF. CDR3 coding DNA: TGTGCCAGCAGCTTAAATTTAGGGAACACTGAAGCTTTCTTT.

V and J are TRBV13 and TRBJ2-5; TRBD2 matches 8 bases. The germline V gene encodes CDR1 PRHDT and CDR2 FYEKMQ (reference sequence). The CDR3 spans 17 residues. Trimming cost V 6 bases and J 0 bases; bases outside gene matches: 12. The CDR3 DNA is TGTGCCAGCAGTTCCCGTTTAGCGGGATGGAACCAAGAGACCCAGTACTTC. Its translation: CASSSRLAGWNQETQYF.

This clone was counted only a few times. The V call is TRBV19, the J call TRBJ1-1; D not certain. Germline lookup yields CDR1 LNHDA and CDR2 SQIVND (reference sequence). This CDR3 comprises 12 residues. CDR3 loop: CASGWGNTEAFF. Written as DNA, the CDR3 is TGTGCAAGTGGCTGGGGGAACACTGAAGCTTTCTTT.

The chain is built from TRBV6-1 and TRBJ2-7, with 8 bases that match TRBD1. This CDR3 has 15 residues. Per the germline V gene, CDR1 is MNHNS and CDR2 is SASEGT. Trimming cost V 7 bases and J 2 bases; bases outside gene matches: 10. CDR3 coding DNA: TGTGCCAGCACCCCGGCAGGGACAGGCGCCTACGAGCAGTACTTC. Protein sequence: CASTPAGTGAYEQYF.

The rearrangement uses TRBV27 and TRBJ1-5; D is possibly TRBD1 (5 bases). This CDR3 spans 15 amino acids. V was pared by 1 base and J by 1 base, with 8 bases between. Germline loops: CDR1 MNHEY, CDR2 SMNVEV (reference sequence). CDR3 region: CASSLWGGSNQPQHF. The CDR3 bases are TGTGCCAGCAGTTTATGGGGGGGAAGCAATCAGCCCCAGCATTTT.

This chain uses TRBV7-9 with TRBJ2-3; 10 bases are shared with TRBD2. The germline CDR1 and CDR2 sequences are SEHNR and FQNEAQ (reference sequence). Unmatched junction bases numbered 5, after V lost 5 bases and J lost 0 bases. There are 16 residues in the CDR3. The CDR3 region has the DNA TGTGCCAGCAGCCCCCCAGCGGGAGGGAGCACAGATACGCAGTATTTT. This translates into CASSPPAGGSTDTQYF.

The genes are TRBV7-9 and TRBJ1-5; D is possibly TRBD1 (5 bases). Germline CDR1 and CDR2: SEHNR and FQNEAQ (reference sequence). The germline V and J ends were trimmed by 5 bases and 6 bases, with 11 bases remaining between them. The CDR3 spans 13 residues. DNA for the CDR3: TGTGCCAGCAGCGGGGCTGGGAGTCAGCCCCAGCATTTT. Protein product: CASSGAGSQPQHF.